These 17 T cell receptor beta chains were sequenced from one sample in a study of T cells in Graves' hyperthyroidism and ophthalmopathy. It was RNA transcripts that yielded the amplified TCR beta CDR3 regions. A first-round RT-PCR of the TCR CDR3 used the HTBI primer set. TCRdb redid the calling of the multiplex PCR reads with MiXCR, one entry per CDR3 protein. The sample shows roughly 150,000 distinct CDR3 sequences, over 7.5% of them seen only once. Sequences were obtained from blood. All receptors derive from a woman in her late teens or twenties with Graves' hyperthyroidism that later progressed to Graves' ophthalmopathy.

At least ten counts were recorded for this clonotype. The chain uses TRBV27 and TRBJ1-5; no reliable D call. CDR1 and CDR2 (germline): MNHEY, SMNVEV (reference sequence). The V and J ends lost 4 bases and 4 bases respectively, with 14 bases between them. The CDR3 loop spans 15 amino acids. CDR3 coding DNA: TGTGCCAGCAGTTCGTCCGGGCAGATAAATCAGCCCCAGCATTTT. As protein: CASSSSGQINQPQHF.

The chain is built from TRBV27 and TRBJ2-1; D ambiguous. This CDR3 is 16 amino acids long. The ends were cut back, 7 bases at V and 0 bases at J, with 16 bases in the middle. Germline CDR1 and CDR2: MNHEY and SMNVEV (reference sequence). Here the CDR3 reads CASTPDPTSSYNEQFF. Written as DNA, the CDR3 is TGTGCCAGCACCCCGGACCCGACGAGCTCCTACAATGAGCAGTTCTTC.

The chain links TRBV7-2 to TRBJ2-7; no clear D. V was shortened by 4 bases and J by 4 bases, with 14 bases between the two germline ends. The CDR3 spans 14 residues. Per germline, CDR1 SGHTA and CDR2 FQGNSA. CDR3 DNA: TGTGCCAGCAGCTCACAATCTGCCCGGTACGAGCAGTACTTC. It is translated as CASSSQSARYEQYF.

This clonotype was seen many times. The chain employs TRBV18 and TRBJ1-5, with D uncertain. The CDR3 length is 14 residues. The V gene's germline CDR1 is KGHSH and CDR2 LQKENI. Trimming removed 6 bases from V and 3 bases from J, with 12 bases in between. The CDR3 sequence is CASSFSDTNQPQHF. In nucleotides, the CDR3 is TGTGCCAGCTCCTTCAGTGATACCAATCAGCCCCAGCATTTT.

Many counts were recorded for this clonotype. The chain employs TRBV19 and TRBJ1-1; 8 positions agree with TRBD1. The CDR3 is made up of 13 amino acids. Germline CDR1 reads LNHDA; CDR2 reads SQIVND (reference sequence). Losses at the gene ends were 10 bases for V and 5 bases for J; bases not matched to a gene: 9. The chain's CDR3 is CATKARGLTEAFF. CDR3 DNA: TGTGCCACAAAGGCCAGGGGGCTAACTGAAGCTTTCTTT.

This clonotype was observed a handful of times. The chain combines TRBV4-1 with TRBJ1-5; the match to TRBD1 covers 7 bases. Germline V lookup: CDR1 MGHRA, CDR2 YSYEKL. V dropped 3 bases and J dropped 7; count of bases not matched to a gene: 9. The CDR3 runs to 15 residues. CDR3 residues: CASSQETGLGQPQHF. The CDR3 DNA sequence: TGCGCCAGCAGCCAGGAGACAGGGTTAGGACAGCCCCAGCATTTT.

At least ten counts were recorded for this clonotype. The rearrangement uses TRBV5-1 and TRBJ2-7, with 9 nucleotides matching TRBD1. Looked up from germline, CDR1 is SGHRS and CDR2 is YFSETQ. V shed 4 bases and J 4 bases; nucleotides not matched to a gene: 9. The length of the CDR3 is 15 residues. CDR3 coding DNA: TGCGCCAGCAGCGGCGCACAGGGGGCTAATTACGAGCAGTACTTC. It yields the protein CASSGAQGANYEQYF.

This clonotype has only a few counts. V and J are TRBV4-1 and TRBJ1-1; no definite D call. CDR3 length: 14 residues. Germline CDR1 reads MGHRA; CDR2 reads YSYEKL. Trimming took 0 bases from V and 11 from J, leaving 16 bases between them. This CDR3 reads CASSQDRPPQRAFF. The CDR3 DNA is TGCGCCAGCAGCCAAGATCGGCCTCCCCAAAGGGCTTTCTTT.

Many counts were recorded for this clonotype. This chain links TRBV6-5 with TRBJ2-7, with 10 bases lining up with TRBD2. V shed 2 bases, J shed 3 bases, and the junction held 10 bases outside the gene matches. CDR1 is MNHEY and CDR2 is SVGAGI in the germline V gene. The CDR3 is made up of 17 amino acids. The CDR3 bases are TGTGCCAGCAGTTACCGACCTCCTAGCGGGGGCCGCTACGAGCAGTACTTC. Translated, it gives CASSYRPPSGGRYEQYF.

This clonotype has a count of ten or more. This chain links TRBV9 with TRBJ2-7; TRBD2 matches 8 bases. Trimming cost V 4 bases and J 0 bases; bases outside gene matches: 6. The germline CDR1 and CDR2 sequences are SGDLS and YYNGEE. This CDR3 region has 15 residues. CDR3 nucleotides: TGTGCCAGCAGCCCGACCGGGACTAGCTCCTACGAGCAGTACTTC. Protein: CASSPTGTSSYEQYF.

This clonotype was counted a few times. The chain is built from TRBV4-1 and TRBJ2-5; TRBD2 aligns across 9 bases. Trimming took 2 bases from V and 3 from J; bases not matched to a gene: 7. There are 16 residues in the CDR3. Per the germline V gene, CDR1 is MGHRA and CDR2 is YSYEKL. The CDR3 DNA sequence: TGCGCCAGCAGCCAATCACCAGCGGGGGGTAAAGAGACCCAGTACTTC. It is translated as CASSQSPAGGKETQYF.

The rearrangement links TRBV5-6 to TRBJ1-2, with TRBD1 matching 9 bases. The CDR3 is 16 residues long. Germline assignment: CDR1 SGHDT and CDR2 YYEEEE. V lost 0 bases and J lost 8; bases outside the gene matches: 11. CDR3 nucleotide sequence: TGTGCCAGCAGCTTGGAGGTCACACAGGGGGCCCGAGGCTACACCTTC. Its translation: CASSLEVTQGARGYTF.

This clonotype was found many times. The chain recombines TRBV19 with TRBJ1-4; possibly TRBD1 for D (5 bases). With 3 bases removed from V and 6 bases from J, the gap between germline ends came to 14 bases. CDR1 LNHDA and CDR2 SQIVND come from the germline V gene (reference sequence). CDR3 length: 15 amino acids. CDR3 DNA sequence: TGTGCCAGTAGTATGATGTGGACAAGAGATGAAAAACTGTTTTTT. This gives the protein CASSMMWTRDEKLFF.

The V call is TRBV18, the J call TRBJ2-1; 10 positions agree with TRBD2. This CDR3 is 15 amino acids long. Germline V lookup: CDR1 KGHSH, CDR2 LQKENI. The trim removed 3 bases at V and 8 bases at J, leaving 7 bases unmatched. The CDR3 DNA sequence: TGTGCCAGCTCACCCAGCGGGAGGGCTCTCCATGAGCAGTTCTTC. Its translation: CASSPSGRALHEQFF.

In its sample, this clonotype was seen many times. V and J are TRBV6-6 and TRBJ1-2; no reliable D call. Germline V gives CDR1 MNHNY, CDR2 SVGAGI (reference sequence). V lost 2 bases to trimming and J lost 4 bases, with 11 bases between them. CDR3 length equals 14 residues. The CDR3: CASSYGLGTYGYTF. CDR3 DNA sequence: TGTGCCAGCAGTTACGGACTGGGAACCTATGGCTACACCTTC.

The chain links TRBV7-2 to TRBJ2-5, with TRBD2 identical over 13 bases. Germline V lookup: CDR1 SGHTA, CDR2 FQGNSA. The trim removed 3 bases at V and 3 bases at J, leaving 16 bases unmatched. This CDR3 has 20 residues. In DNA, the CDR3 is TGTGCCAGCAGCTTCGCCCCCCGGGGACTAGCGGGAACGCTAGAAGAGACCCAGTACTTC. Translated, it gives CASSFAPRGLAGTLEETQYF.

This clonotype came up many times. The gene calls are TRBV12-3 or TRBV12-4 and TRBJ1-5; 7 nucleotides agree with TRBD1. The length of the CDR3 is 14 residues. The ends lost 6 bases at V and 7 bases at J; junction bases unmatched: 9. In nucleotides, the CDR3 is TGTGCCAGCAGCCCCGACAGGGTTGGACAGCCCCAGCATTTT. This sequence encodes CASSPDRVGQPQHF.